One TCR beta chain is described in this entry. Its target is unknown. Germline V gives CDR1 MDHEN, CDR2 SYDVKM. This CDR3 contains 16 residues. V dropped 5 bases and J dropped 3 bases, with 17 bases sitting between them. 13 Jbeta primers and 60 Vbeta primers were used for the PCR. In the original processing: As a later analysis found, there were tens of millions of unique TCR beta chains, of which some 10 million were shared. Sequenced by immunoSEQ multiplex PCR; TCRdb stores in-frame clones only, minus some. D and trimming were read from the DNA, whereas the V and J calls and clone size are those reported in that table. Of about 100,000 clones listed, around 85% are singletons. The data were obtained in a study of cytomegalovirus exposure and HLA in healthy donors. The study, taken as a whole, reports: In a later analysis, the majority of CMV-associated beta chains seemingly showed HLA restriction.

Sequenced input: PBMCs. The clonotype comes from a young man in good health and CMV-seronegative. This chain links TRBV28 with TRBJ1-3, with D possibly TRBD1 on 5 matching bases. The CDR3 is CASSTHRINFGNTIYF. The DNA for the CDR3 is TGTGCCAGCAGTACTCACAGGATAAATTTTGGAAACACCATATATTTT.